These T cell receptor beta chains were read from a single sample in a study of regulatory T cells in long-lasting Graves disease. One entry per CDR3 protein, called by TCRdb with MiXCR from the multiplex PCR reads. The repertoire holds 500,000 or so distinct CDR3 sequences, with 14% as singletons. The data were also submitted as part of a second study, on T cells in Graves' hyperthyroidism and ophthalmopathy.

The sample here was peripheral blood mononuclear cells (PBMCs), taken at new diagnosis, from a patient treated with antithyroid drugs. The receptors derive from a woman between 50 and 59 years old with Graves disease. Both conserved end residues are part of each CDR3. A D gene is named only where the DNA matches it firmly. Clone size appears in some rows only: once, few, many, or a class for an expanded clone.

d_call: TRBD1; v_call: TRBV7-2; j_call: TRBJ2-7; clone_size: many; cdr3_nt: TGTGCCAGCAGCTTAATGCCAGGGGGCTCCGAGCAGTACTTC; cdr3_aa: CASSLMPGGSEQYF
d_call: TRBD1; v_call: TRBV12-3/TRBV12-4; j_call: TRBJ1-3; clone_size: many; cdr3_nt: TGTGCCAGCAGTTTACGCAGGGGGCCTGGAAACACCATATATTTT; cdr3_aa: CASSLRRGPGNTIYF
d_call: NA; v_call: TRBV6-5; j_call: TRBJ1-2; clone_size: NA; cdr3_nt: TGTGCCAGCAGTTCCCTACCTGGACAGCTCAGCAAGTTTAACTATGGCTACACCTTC; cdr3_aa: CASSSLPGQLSKFNYGYTF
d_call: TRBD2; v_call: TRBV28; j_call: TRBJ2-1; clone_size: NA; cdr3_nt: TGTGCCAGCAGCACCCGACGGGAGGGAATCGACAATGAGCAGTTCTTC; cdr3_aa: CASSTRREGIDNEQFF
d_call: TRBD1; v_call: TRBV30; j_call: TRBJ2-2; clone_size: NA; cdr3_nt: TGTGCCTGGGCAAGACAGGGGCTCACCGGGGAGCTGTTTTTT; cdr3_aa: CAWARQGLTGELFF
d_call: TRBD1; v_call: TRBV18; j_call: TRBJ1-4; clone_size: NA; cdr3_nt: TGTGCCAGCTCATCCCGGGACAGGGCTTCGGAAAAACTGTTTTTT; cdr3_aa: CASSSRDRASEKLFF
d_call: TRBD1; v_call: TRBV6-2/TRBV6-3; j_call: TRBJ1-2; clone_size: few; cdr3_nt: TGTGCCAGCACCTCGTCTACAGGGGCCTATGGCTACACCTTC; cdr3_aa: CASTSSTGAYGYTF
d_call: NA; v_call: TRBV27; j_call: TRBJ2-2; clone_size: few; cdr3_nt: TGTGCCAGCAGTTCGGCCGGACGGAGCGGGGAGCTGTTTTTT; cdr3_aa: CASSSAGRSGELFF
d_call: NA; v_call: TRBV10-3; j_call: TRBJ1-5; clone_size: NA; cdr3_nt: TGTGCCATCAGTGCAGGGCGGGATTATAGCAATCAGCCCCAGCATTTT; cdr3_aa: CAISAGRDYSNQPQHF
d_call: TRBD1; v_call: TRBV2; j_call: TRBJ1-4; clone_size: many; cdr3_nt: TGTGCCAGCCTTCGGGACAGGGGGAATGAAAAACTGTTTTTT; cdr3_aa: CASLRDRGNEKLFF
d_call: TRBD1; v_call: TRBV28; j_call: TRBJ1-1; clone_size: many; cdr3_nt: TGTGCCAGCAGTTACAGGGGGGGTAACACTGAAGCTTTCTTT; cdr3_aa: CASSYRGGNTEAFF
d_call: NA; v_call: TRBV30; j_call: TRBJ2-7; clone_size: few; cdr3_nt: TGTGCCTGGAGCTTACTCGACACGCGCTCCTACGAGCAGTACTTC; cdr3_aa: CAWSLLDTRSYEQYF
d_call: NA; v_call: TRBV6-5; j_call: TRBJ2-7; clone_size: many; cdr3_nt: TGTGCCAGCAGTTACTCGACCCAGGGGACCTACGAGCAGTACTTC; cdr3_aa: CASSYSTQGTYEQYF
d_call: TRBD1; v_call: TRBV27; j_call: TRBJ1-2; clone_size: many; cdr3_nt: TGTGCCAGCAGCCTCCGCGGGACAGGTGACTATGGCTACACCTTC; cdr3_aa: CASSLRGTGDYGYTF
d_call: TRBD2; v_call: TRBV28; j_call: TRBJ2-7; clone_size: many; cdr3_nt: TGTGCCAGCAGTACCCAACTAGCGGGGGAAAGGGGCTACGAGCAGTACTTC; cdr3_aa: CASSTQLAGERGYEQYF
d_call: NA; v_call: TRBV18; j_call: TRBJ1-1; clone_size: NA; cdr3_nt: TGTGCCAGCTCACCACTCAAGGACACTGAAGCTTTCTTT; cdr3_aa: CASSPLKDTEAFF
d_call: NA; v_call: TRBV28; j_call: TRBJ1-1; clone_size: NA; cdr3_nt: TGTGCCAGCAGTATCGGTTGGACTGGAGCTTTCTTT; cdr3_aa: CASSIGWTGAFF
d_call: TRBD1; v_call: TRBV7-9; j_call: TRBJ2-5; clone_size: few; cdr3_nt: TGTGCCAGCAGCTTACCTACCGGGACAGCAGAACTACTTGCGCAAGAGACCCAGTACTTC; cdr3_aa: CASSLPTGTAELLAQETQYF
d_call: NA; v_call: TRBV5-6; j_call: TRBJ1-3; clone_size: many; cdr3_nt: TGTGCCAGCAGCTCACCGGGGTCTGGAAACACCATATATTTT; cdr3_aa: CASSSPGSGNTIYF
d_call: TRBD1; v_call: TRBV6-1; j_call: TRBJ1-5; clone_size: many; cdr3_nt: TGTGCCAGCATCCACGGGACAGGAGCCCATAGCAATCAGCCCCAGCATTTT; cdr3_aa: CASIHGTGAHSNQPQHF
d_call: NA; v_call: TRBV28; j_call: TRBJ2-7; clone_size: many; cdr3_nt: TGTGCCAGCAGTTTAAGCCCGGGGTTGGGGGAGCAGTACTTC; cdr3_aa: CASSLSPGLGEQYF
d_call: TRBD1; v_call: TRBV6-1; j_call: TRBJ1-5; clone_size: NA; cdr3_nt: TGTGCCAGCAGTGAAGCAGGGGGCTTTCAGCCCCAGCATTTT; cdr3_aa: CASSEAGGFQPQHF